This T cell receptor beta chain emerged from a study of lymphopenia after photon versus proton radiotherapy. Regarding the study as a whole: Proton therapy kept repertoires fairly stable, unlike photons, which gained effector/memory cells.

Regarding this clone: Its antigen is not identified.

The trim removed 5 bases at V and 4 bases at J, leaving 11 bases unmatched. The CDR3 has 16 amino acids. Per germline, CDR1 SGHTA and CDR2 FQGTGA. Data came from immunoSEQ multiplex PCR; TCRdb stores just in-frame clones and leaves some out. This sample has roughly 14,000 clones; approximately 80% occur once, and the top ten carry roughly a quarter. Sequences were derived from peripheral blood, sampled from a patient treated with photon-based radiotherapy. The chain links TRBV7-3 to TRBJ1-2, with 9 bases matching TRBD1. The TCR sequence derives from a man aged 50 or older with gastric cancer. The CDR3 region is CASSEKELTGGYGYTF. In nucleotides, the CDR3 is TGTGCCAGCAGCGAAAAAGAATTGACAGGGGGCTATGGCTACACCTTC.